This is a list of T cell receptor beta chains from one sample in a study of cytomegalovirus exposure and HLA in healthy donors. TCRdb keeps only in-frame clones here, not all; method: immunoSEQ multiplex PCR. The table gives tens of thousands of clones; the top ten clones make up under 4.5% of it. Input material: PBMCs. The receptors stem from a man in his forties in good health and CMV-seronegative. CDR3s include the opening cysteine and the closing phenylalanine or tryptophan. D genes are given only for firm matches.

J: TRBJ1-2; V: TRBV7-3; length: 15; D: .; DNA: TGTGCCAGCAGCTTAGGGGGGGCCCGCAACTATGGCTACACCTTC; CDR3: CASSLGGARNYGYTF
J: TRBJ1-4; V: TRBV6-5; length: 16; D: .; DNA: TGTGCCAGCAGTTACTCGCCGGCAGGCCGTAATGAAAAACTGTTTTTT; CDR3: CASSYSPAGRNEKLFF
J: TRBJ2-3; V: TRBV30; length: 16; D: TRBD2; DNA: TGTGCCTGGAGTCCGGGACTAGCGGAACACACAGATACGCAGTATTTT; CDR3: CAWSPGLAEHTDTQYF
J: TRBJ2-5; V: TRBV7-9; length: 14; D: TRBD1; DNA: TGTGCCAGCAGCATGGGACAGTATCAAGAGACCCAGTACTTC; CDR3: CASSMGQYQETQYF
J: TRBJ2-7; V: TRBV30; length: 16; D: TRBD1; DNA: TGTGCCTGGAGTGCCCTAAAGAAGGGGGCAGGACTTACGCAGTACTTC; CDR3: CAWSALKKGAGLTQYF
J: TRBJ2-2; V: TRBV5-6; length: 14; D: TRBD1; DNA: TGTGCCAGCAGCTTCTCTCAGGGGGCGAGGGAGCTGTTTTTT; CDR3: CASSFSQGARELFF
J: TRBJ2-7; V: TRBV19; length: 14; D: TRBD1; DNA: TGTGCCAGTAATCTCGGACAGGGAGCCAACGAGCAGTACTTC; CDR3: CASNLGQGANEQYF
J: TRBJ2-7; V: TRBV18; length: 14; D: .; DNA: TGTGCCAGCTCACCACCGGGACTGACCTACGAGCAGTACTTC; CDR3: CASSPPGLTYEQYF
J: TRBJ2-7; V: TRBV2; length: 12; D: .; DNA: TGTGTTTCGGGGCGGGGAAGCTACGAGCAGTACTTC; CDR3: CVSGRGSYEQYF
J: TRBJ2-3; V: TRBV5-6; length: 15; D: .; DNA: TGTGCCAGCAGCCCGGCGGCCGGAAGCACAGATACGCAGTATTTT; CDR3: CASSPAAGSTDTQYF
J: TRBJ1-1; V: TRBV18; length: 15; D: TRBD1; DNA: TGTGCCAGCTCACCACCGAGGACAGGGGTGACTGAAGCTTTCTTT; CDR3: CASSPPRTGVTEAFF
J: TRBJ1-3; V: TRBV10-3; length: 14; D: .; DNA: TGTGCCATCGAGGCGGACAGTCTGGGGGACACCATATATTTT; CDR3: CAIEADSLGDTIYF
J: TRBJ2-7; V: TRBV5-1; length: 17; D: .; DNA: TGCGCCAGCAGCTTGGCGATACGTAGTCGGGGGTCCTACGAGCAGTACTTC; CDR3: CASSLAIRSRGSYEQYF
J: TRBJ2-3; V: TRBV27; length: 16; D: .; DNA: TGTGCCAGCAGTCTCGCTAGCGGATCCGTGGGGGGGACACAGTATTTT; CDR3: CASSLASGSVGGTQYF
J: TRBJ2-7; V: TRBV6-5; length: 14; D: TRBD1; DNA: TGTGCCAGCAGTAAAGGGGGCAGACCCTACGAGCAGTACTTC; CDR3: CASSKGGRPYEQYF